The next 4 T cell receptor beta chains were all read from a single sample in a study of Graves' ophthalmopathy and Graves' hyperthyroidism listed by TCRdb under 2018. The sample was run on an Illumina HiSeq 2000. TCR beta CDR3 regions were amplified from RNA transcripts for repertoire sequencing. A first-round RT-PCR used HTBI primers with the Qiagen OneStep RT-PCR kit, followed by a second-round multiplex PCR, size selection and purification. TCRdb reworked the public reads: Q25 trimming with fastp, MiXCR clone assembly, productive beta chains retained. Records with the same CDR3 protein are collapsed into one entry carrying the most frequent genes and DNA. The sample profile shows hundreds of thousands of distinct CDR3 sequences; about a fifth of them were found once. Around 6.5% of the sample is taken by the ten largest. The sample comprised peripheral blood. The receptors come from a woman between 18 and 29 years old with stable Graves' hyperthyroidism. Some clones in this sample may be carry-over from other donors' samples. Donor details come from another sample of the same person, matched by shared clones.

This clonotype was found many times. The chain joins TRBV11-2 to TRBJ2-2; 7 bases map to TRBD2. Germline CDR1 SGHAT, CDR2 FQNNGV. The CDR3 has 16 residues. The V and J ends lost 6 bases and 7 bases, in that order; junction bases with no gene match: 14. The CDR3 loop reads CASRRTGTTRNGELFF. CDR3 in DNA: TGTGCCAGCAGGCGAACCGGGACTACCCGAAACGGGGAGCTGTTTTTT.

The chain is built from TRBV6-2 or TRBV6-3 and TRBJ1-2; 8 bases align to TRBD1. CDR3 length: 16 residues. CDR1 and CDR2 (germline): MNHEY, SVGEGT. V was pared by 2 bases and J by 8 bases, with 13 bases of the junction left unmatched. CDR3 coding DNA: TGTGCCAGCAGTTACGCGGGACAGGAATTCTTGCGGGGCTACACCTTC. As protein: CASSYAGQEFLRGYTF.

This clonotype came up many times. This rearrangement joins TRBV2 to TRBJ1-2; D ambiguous. V lost 10 bases and J lost 4, with 16 bases in between. The CDR3 has 13 residues. Germline CDR1 reads SNHLY; CDR2 reads FYNNEI. CDR3 nucleotide sequence: TGTGCCATCGCTAACGCCGAGGTCTATGGCTACACCTTC. Translation: CAIANAEVYGYTF. Combining the CDR3 with reference TRBV2 and TRBJ1-2 gives the whole variable domain EPEVTQTPSHQVTQMGQEVILRCVPISNHLYFYWYRQILGQKVEFLVSFYNNEISEKSEIFDDQFSVERPDGSNFTLKIRSTKLEDSAMYFCAIANAEVYGYTFGSGTRLTVV.

In its sample, this clonotype was seen many times. This chain joins TRBV7-3 and TRBJ1-2; the D is unclear. This CDR3 contains 14 residues. CDR1 and CDR2 (germline): SGHTA, FQGTGA. The CDR3 DNA reads as TGTGCTAGCGCAGCCCACTCAGAAGGTTCTGGCTACACCTTC. Translating it yields CASAAHSEGSGYTF.